These 5 T cell receptor beta chains originate from one sample sequenced in a study of T cell repertoires in cytomegalovirus infection. TCRdb re-analysed the reads in MiXCR, keeping a single row per CDR3 protein. The sample records roughly 720,000 distinct CDR3 sequences, 35% to 40% being singletons. Material for sequencing was PBMCs. These receptors were obtained from a human donor in good health (CMV status not recorded). Some clones in this sample may be carry-over from other donors' samples.

This clonotype was found a few times. The chain links TRBV7-9 to TRBJ1-1; TRBD1 might be the D (6 bases). Germline-derived CDR1 and CDR2 are SEHNR and FQNEAQ (reference sequence). V lost 5 bases to trimming and J lost 10 bases, with 17 bases between them. The length of the CDR3 is 13 residues. The CDR3 sequence is CASSRGPGGRAFF. The CDR3 region has the DNA TGTGCCAGCAGCCGGGGCCCGGGGGGGCGAGCTTTCTTT.

This rearrangement joins TRBV7-2 to TRBJ2-7; 10 bases match TRBD1. V shed 4 bases, J shed 7 bases, and the junction held 4 bases outside the gene matches. The germline gives CDR1 SGHTA, CDR2 FQGNSA. This CDR3 contains 13 residues. CDR3 protein: CASSWGQGWEQYF. CDR3 DNA sequence: TGTGCCAGCAGCTGGGGACAGGGGTGGGAGCAGTACTTC.

V usage is TRBV5-1 and J usage is TRBJ2-5; tentatively, D is TRBD2 (6 bases). The V end was cut by 0 bases, the J end by 2 bases, with 11 bases between. The CDR3 loop spans 15 amino acids. Germline lookup yields CDR1 SGHRS and CDR2 YFSETQ. The CDR3 protein is CASSLGASVQETQYF. The CDR3 DNA follows: TGCGCCAGCAGCTTGGGGGCTAGCGTACAAGAGACCCAGTACTTC.

V is TRBV29-1 and J is TRBJ2-1; 12 nucleotides align to TRBD2. The germline V gene encodes CDR1 SQVTM and CDR2 ANQGSEA. There are 14 residues in the CDR3. The V gene end was trimmed by 6 bases and the J gene end by 10 bases; junction bases not matched to a gene: 10. CDR3 sequence reads: CSVERTSGIGEQFF. For the CDR3, the DNA is TGCAGCGTCGAACGGACTAGCGGGATAGGCGAGCAGTTCTTC.

This clonotype was detected ten times or more. The chain recombines TRBV7-2 with TRBJ2-3, with a weak D call TRBD1 (6 bases). V shed 0 bases and J shed 5 bases, with 15 bases lying between them. Germline V gene lookup returns CDR1 SGHTA and CDR2 FQGNSA. The CDR3 contains 16 residues. DNA for the CDR3: TGTGCCAGCAGCTTAGCGACGGGGTGGGGACAAGATACGCAGTATTTT. As protein: CASSLATGWGQDTQYF.